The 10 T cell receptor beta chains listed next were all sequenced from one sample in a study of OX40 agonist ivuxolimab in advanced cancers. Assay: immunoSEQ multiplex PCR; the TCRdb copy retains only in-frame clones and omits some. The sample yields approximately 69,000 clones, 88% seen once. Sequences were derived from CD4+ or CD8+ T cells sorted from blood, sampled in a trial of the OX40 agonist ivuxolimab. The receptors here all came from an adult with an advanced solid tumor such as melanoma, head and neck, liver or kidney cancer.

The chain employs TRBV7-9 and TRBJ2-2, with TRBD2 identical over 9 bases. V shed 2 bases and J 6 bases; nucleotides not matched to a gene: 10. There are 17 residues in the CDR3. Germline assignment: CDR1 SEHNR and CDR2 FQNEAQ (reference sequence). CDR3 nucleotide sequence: TGTGCCAGCAGCTTAATGGCCCCCGGGACTAGCCCCGGGGAGCTGTTTTTT. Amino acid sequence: CASSLMAPGTSPGELFF.

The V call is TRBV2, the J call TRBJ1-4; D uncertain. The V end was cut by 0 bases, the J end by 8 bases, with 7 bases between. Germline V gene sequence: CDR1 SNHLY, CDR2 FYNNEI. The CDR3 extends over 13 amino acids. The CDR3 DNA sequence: TGTGCCAGCAGTGAAGCGCGGAGGGAAAAACTGTTTTTT. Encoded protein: CASSEARREKLFF.

CDR3 sequence (DNA): TGTGCCAGCAGCTCCACCGCTCGCGGGAGGTCCTACAATGAGCAGTTCTTC. Translating gives CASSSTARGRSYNEQFF. The V gene is TRBV5-6, the J gene TRBJ2-1; 8 bases line up with TRBD2. Germline V CDR1 and CDR2: SGHDT, YYEEEE. V was clipped by 3 bases and J by 1 base; unmatched bases: 9. The CDR3 extends over 17 amino acids.

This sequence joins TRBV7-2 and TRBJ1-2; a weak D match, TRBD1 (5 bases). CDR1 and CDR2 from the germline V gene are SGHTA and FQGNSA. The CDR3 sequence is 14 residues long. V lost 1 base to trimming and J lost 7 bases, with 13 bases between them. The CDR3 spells CASSLEAGKSGYTF. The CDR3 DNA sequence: TGTGCCAGCAGCTTAGAGGCAGGGAAGAGTGGCTACACCTTC.

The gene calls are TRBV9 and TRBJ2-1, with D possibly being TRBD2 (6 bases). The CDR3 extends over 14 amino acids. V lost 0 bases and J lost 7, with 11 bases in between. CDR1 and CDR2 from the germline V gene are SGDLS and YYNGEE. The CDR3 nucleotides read TGTGCCAGCAGCGTAGAAATGGGACTGAATGAGCAGTTCTTC. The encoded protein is CASSVEMGLNEQFF.

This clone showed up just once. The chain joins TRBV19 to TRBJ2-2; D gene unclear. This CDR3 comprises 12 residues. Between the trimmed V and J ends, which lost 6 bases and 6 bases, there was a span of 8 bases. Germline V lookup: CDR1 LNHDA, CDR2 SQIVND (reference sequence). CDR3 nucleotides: TGTGCCAGTAGAACGGGCCCCGGGGAGCTGTTTTTT. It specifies CASRTGPGELFF.

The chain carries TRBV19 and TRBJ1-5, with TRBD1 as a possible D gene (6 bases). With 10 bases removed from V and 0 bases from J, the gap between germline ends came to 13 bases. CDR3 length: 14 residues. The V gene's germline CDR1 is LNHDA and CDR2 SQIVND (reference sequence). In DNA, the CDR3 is TGTGCCACCACAGGGATATATAGCAATCAGCCCCAGCATTTT. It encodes CATTGIYSNQPQHF.

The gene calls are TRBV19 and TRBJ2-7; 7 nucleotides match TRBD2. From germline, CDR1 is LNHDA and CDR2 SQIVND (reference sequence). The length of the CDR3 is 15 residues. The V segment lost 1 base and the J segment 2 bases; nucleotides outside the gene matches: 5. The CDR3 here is CASSIGSSGTYEQYF. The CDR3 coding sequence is TGTGCCAGTAGTATAGGGTCTAGCGGCACCTACGAGCAGTACTTC.

In DNA form, the CDR3 reads TGTGCCAGCACTGACGACCCCGGAGGCTACAATGAGCAGTTCTTC. It translates to CASTDDPGGYNEQFF. V and J are TRBV6-1 and TRBJ2-1; possible D gene TRBD2, 5 bases. Germline V gene lookup returns CDR1 MNHNS and CDR2 SASEGT. The germline V and J ends were trimmed by 7 bases and 3 bases, with 16 bases remaining between them. The CDR3 totals 15 residues.

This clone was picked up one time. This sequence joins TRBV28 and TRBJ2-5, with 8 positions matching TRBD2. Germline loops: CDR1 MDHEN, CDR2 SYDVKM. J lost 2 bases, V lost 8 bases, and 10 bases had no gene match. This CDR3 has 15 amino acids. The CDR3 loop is CASCRTSGGQETQYF. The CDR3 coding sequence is TGTGCCAGCTGCCGGACCTCGGGGGGGCAAGAGACCCAGTACTTC.